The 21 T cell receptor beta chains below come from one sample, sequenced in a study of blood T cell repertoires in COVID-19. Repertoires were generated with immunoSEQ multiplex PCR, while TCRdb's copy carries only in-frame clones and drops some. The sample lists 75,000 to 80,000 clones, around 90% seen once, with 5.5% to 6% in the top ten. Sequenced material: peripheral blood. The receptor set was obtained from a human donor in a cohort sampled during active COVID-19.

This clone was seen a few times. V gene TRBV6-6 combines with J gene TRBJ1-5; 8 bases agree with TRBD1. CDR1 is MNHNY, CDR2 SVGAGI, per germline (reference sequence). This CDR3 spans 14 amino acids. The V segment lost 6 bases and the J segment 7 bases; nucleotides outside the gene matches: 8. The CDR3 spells CASRYGQGGQPQHF. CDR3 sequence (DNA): TGTGCCAGCAGATACGGACAGGGAGGGCAGCCCCAGCATTTT.

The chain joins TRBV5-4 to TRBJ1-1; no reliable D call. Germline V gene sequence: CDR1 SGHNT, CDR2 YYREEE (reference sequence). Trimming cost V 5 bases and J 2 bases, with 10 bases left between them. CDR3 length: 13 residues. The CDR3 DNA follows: TGTGCCAGCAGTCAGGCGCCTAACACTGAAGCTTTCTTT. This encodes CASSQAPNTEAFF.

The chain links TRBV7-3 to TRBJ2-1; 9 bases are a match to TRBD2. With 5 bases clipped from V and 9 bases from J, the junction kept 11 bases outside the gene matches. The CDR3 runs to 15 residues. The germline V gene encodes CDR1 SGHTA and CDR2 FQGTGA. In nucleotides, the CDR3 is TGTGCCAGCAGCCCAACGCGGGGGGGTCGAGGTGAGCAGTTCTTC. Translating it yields CASSPTRGGRGEQFF.

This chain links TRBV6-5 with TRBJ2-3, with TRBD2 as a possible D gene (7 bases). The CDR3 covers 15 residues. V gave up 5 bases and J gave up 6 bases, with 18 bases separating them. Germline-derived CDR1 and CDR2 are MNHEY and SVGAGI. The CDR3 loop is CASSTWGGLSDTQYF. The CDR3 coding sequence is TGTGCCAGCAGTACATGGGGGGGCCTATCGGATACGCAGTATTTT.

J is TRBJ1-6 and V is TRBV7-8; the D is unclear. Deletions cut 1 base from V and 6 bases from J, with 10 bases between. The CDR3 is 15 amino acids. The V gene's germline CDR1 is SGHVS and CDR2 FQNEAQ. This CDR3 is CASSLVDFVNSPLHF. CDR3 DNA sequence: TGTGCCAGCAGCTTAGTGGACTTTGTTAATTCACCCCTCCACTTT. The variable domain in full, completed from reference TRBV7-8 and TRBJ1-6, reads GAGVSQSPRYKVAKRGQDVALRCDPISGHVSLFWYQQALGQGPEFLTYFQNEAQLDKSGLPSDRFFAERPEGSVSTLKIQRTQQEDSAVYLCASSLVDFVNSPLHFGNGTRLTVT.

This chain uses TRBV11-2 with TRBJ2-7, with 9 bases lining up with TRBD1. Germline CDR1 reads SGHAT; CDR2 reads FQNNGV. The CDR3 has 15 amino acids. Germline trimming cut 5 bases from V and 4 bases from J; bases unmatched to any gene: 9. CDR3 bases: TGTGCCAGCAGCGATGGACAGGGGTGGTTTTACGAGCAGTACTTC. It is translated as CASSDGQGWFYEQYF.

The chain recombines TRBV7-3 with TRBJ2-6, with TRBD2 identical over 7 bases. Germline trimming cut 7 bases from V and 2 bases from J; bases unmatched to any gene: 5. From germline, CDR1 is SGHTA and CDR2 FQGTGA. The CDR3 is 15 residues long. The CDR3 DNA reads TGTGCCAGCACCCAGGGAGGGGCTGGGGCCAACGTCCTGACTTTC. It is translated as CASTQGGAGANVLTF. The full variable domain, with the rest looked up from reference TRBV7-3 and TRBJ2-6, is GAGVSQTPSNKVTEKGKYVELRCDPISGHTALYWYRQSLGQGPEFLIYFQGTGAADDSGLPNDRFFAVRPEGSVSTLKIQRTERGDSAVYLCASTQGGAGANVLTFGAGSRLTVL.

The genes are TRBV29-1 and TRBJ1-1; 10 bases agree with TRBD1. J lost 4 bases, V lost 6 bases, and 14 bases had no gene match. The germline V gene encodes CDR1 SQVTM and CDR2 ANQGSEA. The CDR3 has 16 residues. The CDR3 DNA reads TGCAGCGTCCACGAGCCCGGGACAGGGGAGGTCACTGAAGCTTTCTTT. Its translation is CSVHEPGTGEVTEAFF.

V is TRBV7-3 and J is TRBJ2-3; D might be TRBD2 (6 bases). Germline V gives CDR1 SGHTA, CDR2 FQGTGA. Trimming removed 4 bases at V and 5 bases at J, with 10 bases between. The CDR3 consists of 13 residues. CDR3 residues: CASSWGLLDTQYF. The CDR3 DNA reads TGTGCCAGCAGCTGGGGACTTCTAGATACGCAGTATTTT.

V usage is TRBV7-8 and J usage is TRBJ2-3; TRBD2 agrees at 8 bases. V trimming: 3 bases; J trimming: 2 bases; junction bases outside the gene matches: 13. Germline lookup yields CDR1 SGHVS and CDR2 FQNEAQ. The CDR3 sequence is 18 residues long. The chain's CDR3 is CASSLKVQDGGATDTQYF. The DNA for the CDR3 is TGTGCCAGCAGCTTGAAGGTTCAGGACGGGGGGGCCACAGATACGCAGTATTTT.

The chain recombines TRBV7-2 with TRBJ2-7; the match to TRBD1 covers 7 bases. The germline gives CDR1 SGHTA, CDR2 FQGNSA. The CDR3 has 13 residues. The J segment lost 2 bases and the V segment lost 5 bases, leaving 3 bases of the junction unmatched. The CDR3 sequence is CASSDGTAYEQYF. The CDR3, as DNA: TGTGCCAGCAGCGACGGGACAGCCTACGAGCAGTACTTC.

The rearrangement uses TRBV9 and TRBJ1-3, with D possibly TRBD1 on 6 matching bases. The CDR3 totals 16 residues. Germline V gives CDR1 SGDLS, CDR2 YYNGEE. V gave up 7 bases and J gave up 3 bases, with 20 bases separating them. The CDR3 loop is CASRSGAGAVGNTIYF. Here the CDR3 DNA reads TGTGCCAGCCGCTCGGGGGCGGGGGCTGTTGGAAACACCATATATTTT. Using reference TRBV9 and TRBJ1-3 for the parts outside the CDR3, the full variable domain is DSGVTQTPKHLITATGQRVTLRCSPRSGDLSVYWYQQSLDQGLQFLIQYYNGEERAKGNILERFSAQQFPDLHSELNLSSLELGDSALYFCASRSGAGAVGNTIYFGEGSWLTVV.

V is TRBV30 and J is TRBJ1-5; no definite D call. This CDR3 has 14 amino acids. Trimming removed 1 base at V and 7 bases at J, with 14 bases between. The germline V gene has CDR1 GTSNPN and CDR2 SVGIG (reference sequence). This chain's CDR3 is CAWSAATGGQPQHF. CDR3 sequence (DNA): TGTGCCTGGAGTGCAGCCACCGGAGGGCAGCCCCAGCATTTT.

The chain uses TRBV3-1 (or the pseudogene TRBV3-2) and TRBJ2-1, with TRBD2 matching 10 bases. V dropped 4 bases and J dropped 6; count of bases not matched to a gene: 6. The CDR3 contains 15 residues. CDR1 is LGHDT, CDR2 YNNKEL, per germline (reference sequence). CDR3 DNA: TGTGCCAGCAGCCTTAGCGGGGGGCCTTTCAATGAGCAGTTCTTC. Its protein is CASSLSGGPFNEQFF.

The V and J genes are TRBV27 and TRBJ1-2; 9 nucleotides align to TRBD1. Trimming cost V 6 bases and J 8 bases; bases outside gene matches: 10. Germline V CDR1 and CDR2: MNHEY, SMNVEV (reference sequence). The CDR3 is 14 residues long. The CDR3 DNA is TGTGCCAGCAGCCACATTCGACAGGGGGAAGGCTACACCTTC. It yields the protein CASSHIRQGEGYTF.

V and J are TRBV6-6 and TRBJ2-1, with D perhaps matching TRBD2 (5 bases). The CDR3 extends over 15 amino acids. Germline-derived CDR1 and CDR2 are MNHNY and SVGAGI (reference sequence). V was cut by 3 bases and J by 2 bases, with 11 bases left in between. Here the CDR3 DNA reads TGTGCCAGCAGTTATGACGGGATCACCTACAATGAGCAGTTCTTC. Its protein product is CASSYDGITYNEQFF.

In DNA, the CDR3 is TGTGCCAGCAGCAGAAGGAGGGCGGCCTATGGCTACACCTTC. Translated: CASSRRRAAYGYTF. This sequence joins TRBV21-1 and TRBJ1-2. TRBV21-1 is a pseudogene segment. There are 14 residues in the CDR3.

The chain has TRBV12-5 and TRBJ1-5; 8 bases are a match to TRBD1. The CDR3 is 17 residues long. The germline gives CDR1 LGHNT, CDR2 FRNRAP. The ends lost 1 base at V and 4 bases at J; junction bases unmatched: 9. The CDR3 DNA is TGTGCTAGTGGTTTGGCGACAGGGGCGGTCACGAATCAGCCCCAGCATTTT. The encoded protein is CASGLATGAVTNQPQHF.

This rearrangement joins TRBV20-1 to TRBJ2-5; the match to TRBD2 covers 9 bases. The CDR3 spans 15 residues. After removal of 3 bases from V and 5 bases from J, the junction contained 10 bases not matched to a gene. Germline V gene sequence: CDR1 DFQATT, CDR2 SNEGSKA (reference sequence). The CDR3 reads CSASGTSTGKETQYF. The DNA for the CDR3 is TGCAGTGCTAGTGGGACTAGCACGGGGAAGGAGACCCAGTACTTC.

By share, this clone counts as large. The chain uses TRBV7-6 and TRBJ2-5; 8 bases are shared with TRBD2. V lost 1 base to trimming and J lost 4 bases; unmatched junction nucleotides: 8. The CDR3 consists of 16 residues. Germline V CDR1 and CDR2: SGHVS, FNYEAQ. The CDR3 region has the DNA TGTGCCAGCAGCTTAGGAGTCGGGGGGGGGACAGAGACCCAGTACTTC. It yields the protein CASSLGVGGGTETQYF.

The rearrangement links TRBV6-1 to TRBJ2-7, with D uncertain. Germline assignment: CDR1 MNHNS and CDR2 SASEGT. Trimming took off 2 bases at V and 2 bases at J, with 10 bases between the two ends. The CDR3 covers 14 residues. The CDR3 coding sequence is TGTGCCAGCAGTGAATCAGGTCCCCCCTACGAGCAGTACTTC. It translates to CASSESGPPYEQYF.